These 2 T cell receptor beta chains originate from one sample sequenced in a study of T cell responses to AZD1222 COVID-19 vaccine. Data came from immunoSEQ multiplex PCR; TCRdb stores just in-frame clones and leaves some out. The sample yields around 63,000 clones, 65% to 90% seen once. The input for sequencing was peripheral blood, taken on day 0 of AZD1222 vaccination. The receptor source for this set is an adult in good health.

The genes are TRBV27 and TRBJ1-2; 10 positions match TRBD1. The ends lost 2 bases at V and 4 bases at J; junction bases unmatched: 4. Germline CDR1 reads MNHEY; CDR2 reads SMNVEV (reference sequence). The CDR3 extends over 15 amino acids. The CDR3 here is CASSLRRTGGYGYTF. The CDR3 DNA reads TGTGCCAGCAGTTTAAGGCGGACAGGGGGCTATGGCTACACCTTC.

CDR3 sequence (DNA): TGTGCCAGCAGCCAAGACCGAACCGGACTAGCGGGGGGGCCAGAGACCCAGTACTTC. Amino acids: CASSQDRTGLAGGPETQYF. The chain links TRBV3-1 (or the pseudogene TRBV3-2) to TRBJ2-5, with TRBD2 matching 15 bases. The CDR3 is 19 amino acids. Germline V lookup: CDR1 LGHDT, CDR2 YNNKEL (reference sequence). V dropped 0 bases and J dropped 4; count of bases not matched to a gene: 9.